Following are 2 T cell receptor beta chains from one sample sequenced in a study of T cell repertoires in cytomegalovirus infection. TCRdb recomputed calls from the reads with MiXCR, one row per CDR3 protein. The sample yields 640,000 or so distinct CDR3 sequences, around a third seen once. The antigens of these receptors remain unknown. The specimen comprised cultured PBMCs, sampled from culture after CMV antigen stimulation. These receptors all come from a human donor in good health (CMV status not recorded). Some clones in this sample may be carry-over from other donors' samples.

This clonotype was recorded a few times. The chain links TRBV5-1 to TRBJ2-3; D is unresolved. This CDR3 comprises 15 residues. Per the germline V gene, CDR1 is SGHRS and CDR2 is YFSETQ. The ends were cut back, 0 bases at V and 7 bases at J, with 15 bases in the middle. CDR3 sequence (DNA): TGCGCCAGCAGCTTGGAGAACCAAGGATTCAATACGCAGTATTTT. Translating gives CASSLENQGFNTQYF.

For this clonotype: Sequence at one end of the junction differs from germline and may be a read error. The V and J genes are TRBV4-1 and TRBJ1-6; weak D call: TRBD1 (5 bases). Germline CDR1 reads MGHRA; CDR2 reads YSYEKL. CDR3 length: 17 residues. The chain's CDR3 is CASSQGGATLYNSPLHF. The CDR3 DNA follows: TGTGCCAGCAGCCAAGGAGGGGCCACGCTCTATAATTCACCCCTCCACTTT.